This note documents a single T cell receptor (beta chain) sequence. The antigen is not known. This sample was included in a study of shared clonotypes between healthy human individuals. Findings and caveats of the study: Large depth notwithstanding, sorted-subset sequencing proved incomplete by rarefaction. Among the subsets, naive ones generally showed larger estimated richness than memory ones.

How the authors handled the data: Junction-only immunoSEQ data arrived without quality scores, meaning filtering differed. Sequencing was performed with immunoSEQ multiplex PCR; in TCRdb, only in-frame clones are kept and a portion is missing. Clone size and V and J calls were adopted from that table, with D and trimming inferred from the DNA. This table holds 2 million to 3 million clones, roughly 93% found once. The V end lost 3 bases, the J end lost 0 bases, and 9 bases lay between the germline ends. The CDR3 is 15 residues long. In germline, CDR1 is SNHLY, CDR2 FYNNEI. This TCR was sampled from a man aged 18 to 30 in good health. Some clones in this sample may be carry-over from other donors' samples. The sequenced sample was naive CD4+ T cells from PBMCs. Noted subset: CD45RA+ positively selected. This chain links TRBV2 with TRBJ2-1; the D is unclear. CDR3 loop: CASSDALSSYNEQFF. DNA for the CDR3: TGTGCCAGCAGTGACGCACTAAGCTCCTACAATGAGCAGTTCTTC.